Below, 22 T cell receptor beta chains from the same sample are listed, as sequenced in a study of CD8 T cells in Susac syndrome. The RNA, about 0.45 to 1 ug, was put through reverse transcription using random hexamers. TCRdb ran MiXCR on the immunoSEQ multiplex PCR reads and lists one entry per CDR3 protein. The sample carries some 97,000 distinct CDR3 sequences, 95% recorded once. Sequenced sample: CD8+ T cells from PBMCs. These receptors all come from a human donor with Susac syndrome.

The rearrangement joins TRBV20-1 to TRBJ1-5; 7 nucleotides match TRBD1. In germline, CDR1 is DFQATT, CDR2 SNEGSKA (reference sequence). V lost 2 bases, J lost 1 base, and 11 bases stayed unmatched. The CDR3 is 17 residues long. The CDR3 DNA reads as TGCAGTGCTAGACCCCGCACAGGGGTGGGAAGCAATCAGCCCCAGCATTTT. Encoded protein: CSARPRTGVGSNQPQHF.

The chain has TRBV7-9 and TRBJ2-3; 7 bases agree with TRBD2. The J segment lost 0 bases and the V segment lost 0 bases, leaving 6 bases of the junction unmatched. The CDR3 covers 17 residues. Germline assignment: CDR1 SEHNR and CDR2 FQNEAQ (reference sequence). The CDR3 sequence: CASSLAPLAGSTDTQYF. As DNA, the CDR3 is TGTGCCAGCAGCTTAGCTCCCTTAGCGGGTAGCACAGATACGCAGTATTTT.

The chain joins TRBV6-5 to TRBJ2-7, with 8 bases fitting TRBD1. V dropped 2 bases and J dropped 1; count of bases not matched to a gene: 4. The CDR3 spans 15 residues. From germline, CDR1 is MNHEY and CDR2 SVGAGI. CDR3 residues: CASSYLGQGSYEQYF. The CDR3 nucleotides are TGTGCCAGCAGTTACCTTGGACAGGGATCCTACGAGCAGTACTTC.

The rearrangement uses TRBV24-1 and TRBJ2-5, with TRBD1 matching over 7 bases. Germline assignment: CDR1 KGHDR and CDR2 SFDVKD. With V trimmed by 4 bases and J by 2 bases, 3 bases remained unmatched. This CDR3 is built from 14 residues. CDR3 nucleotide sequence: TGTGCCACCAGTGACGGGACAGTACAAGAGACCCAGTACTTC. Its translation: CATSDGTVQETQYF.

The chain couples TRBV5-1 to TRBJ2-1; D may be TRBD2 (6 bases). CDR1 is SGHRS, CDR2 YFSETQ, per germline. Trimming pared 5 bases from V and 0 bases from J, leaving 18 bases between. The CDR3 extends over 17 amino acids. The CDR3 here is CASRLAPAGGSYNEQFF. The CDR3, as DNA: TGCGCCAGCAGACTTGCGCCAGCCGGGGGCTCCTACAATGAGCAGTTCTTC.

The rearrangement joins TRBV20-1 to TRBJ2-7, with D unresolved. This CDR3 comprises 13 residues. Per germline, CDR1 DFQATT and CDR2 SNEGSKA (reference sequence). Trimming stripped 0 bases from V and 4 bases from J, with 10 bases between. The DNA of the CDR3 is TGCAGTGCTAGAGATATCTCACGGTACGAGCAGTACTTC. Amino acids: CSARDISRYEQYF.

This rearrangement joins TRBV7-3 to TRBJ2-7; 7 bases are shared with TRBD1. CDR1 SGHTA and CDR2 FQGTGA come from the germline V gene. The CDR3 is 12 amino acids. The J segment lost 6 bases and the V segment lost 4 bases, leaving 3 bases of the junction unmatched. The CDR3 DNA follows: TGTGCCAGCAGCTCACCAGGGGGCGAGCAGTACTTC. It specifies CASSSPGGEQYF.

V and J are TRBV28 and TRBJ2-7, with 9 bases lining up with TRBD2. The V and J ends lost 6 bases and 5 bases, in that order; junction bases with no gene match: 2. This CDR3 contains 12 residues. CDR1 is MDHEN and CDR2 is SYDVKM in the germline V gene. In DNA form, the CDR3 reads TGTGCCAGCAGCGGACTAGCGAACGAGCAGTACTTC. It codes for CASSGLANEQYF.

The chain links TRBV11-2 to TRBJ2-7, with a weak D call TRBD1 (5 bases). The germline V gene has CDR1 SGHAT and CDR2 FQNNGV. Trimming took off 7 bases at V and 6 bases at J, with 16 bases between the two ends. CDR3 length: 13 amino acids. The CDR3 sequence is CASTPRVLGEQYF. The CDR3 nucleotides are TGTGCCAGCACGCCCAGGGTTTTGGGCGAGCAGTACTTC.

The CDR3 reads CASSPSTIYEQYF. The CDR3 DNA reads TGTGCCAGCAGCCCTTCGACCATCTACGAGCAGTACTTC. V is TRBV25-1 and J is TRBJ2-7, with D uncertain. The CDR3 sequence is 13 residues long. Germline values: CDR1 MGHDK, CDR2 SYGVNS. The ends were cut back, 6 bases at V and 3 bases at J, with 12 bases in the middle.

CDR3 in DNA: TGTGCCAGCAGCTTGTCCAGCGCGTACCAAGAGACCCAGTACTTC. This gives the protein CASSLSSAYQETQYF. The chain uses TRBV7-2 and TRBJ2-5; unclear D gene. CDR1 is SGHTA and CDR2 is FQGNSA in the germline V gene. This CDR3 spans 15 amino acids. Trimming removed 3 bases at V and 0 bases at J, with 11 bases between. Together with reference TRBV7-2 and TRBJ2-5, the CDR3 gives the full variable domain: GAGVSQSPSNKVTEKGKDVELRCDPISGHTALYWYRQSLGQGLEFLIYFQGNSAPDKSGLPSDRFSAERTGGSVSTLTIQRTQQEDSAVYLCASSLSSAYQETQYFGPGTRLLVL.

The table lists this clonotype with a count of one. The chain carries TRBV7-9 and TRBJ2-4, with D possibly being TRBD1 (7 bases). Germline CDR1 is SEHNR and CDR2 is FQNEAQ (reference sequence). Trimming took 6 bases from V and 9 from J, leaving 15 bases between them. The CDR3 consists of 13 residues. CDR3 sequence: CASSQEGQFIQYF. The CDR3 bases are TGTGCCAGCAGTCAGGAGGGACAGTTCATTCAGTACTTC.

This clonotype appeared once. The chain has TRBV16 and TRBJ2-7; a weak D match, TRBD1 (6 bases). The CDR3 is 14 amino acids. Trimming took off 4 bases at V and 5 bases at J, with 15 bases between the two ends. Germline CDR1 KGHSY, CDR2 FQNENV. CDR3 in DNA: TGTGCCAGCAGCCCGACCCTGGACAGCCACGAGCAGTACTTC. Amino acids: CASSPTLDSHEQYF.

The rearrangement joins TRBV7-2 to TRBJ2-7, with D perhaps matching TRBD1 (5 bases). Trimming pared 0 bases from V and 5 bases from J, leaving 14 bases between. The CDR3 sequence is 15 residues long. Germline V gene lookup returns CDR1 SGHTA and CDR2 FQGNSA. The CDR3 DNA reads TGTGCCAGCAGCTTAGCGGTACAGGATTACAACGAGCAGTACTTC. It translates to CASSLAVQDYNEQYF.

The chain combines TRBV9 with TRBJ2-7, with TRBD2 matching over 7 bases. V shed 4 bases, J shed 6 bases, and the junction held 7 bases outside the gene matches. Germline V gives CDR1 SGDLS, CDR2 YYNGEE. The CDR3 runs to 13 residues. CDR3 amino acids: CASSPWDYSEQYF. The CDR3 region has the DNA TGTGCCAGCAGCCCCTGGGACTACTCCGAGCAGTACTTC.

The chain has TRBV20-1 and TRBJ1-2, with D possibly TRBD1 on 5 matching bases. The germline V gene has CDR1 DFQATT and CDR2 SNEGSKA (reference sequence). The CDR3 has 13 amino acids. V lost 1 base and J lost 7, with 13 bases in between. The DNA for the CDR3 is TGCAGTGCTAGAGGGGGGGATTGGGGTGGCTACACCTTC. As protein: CSARGGDWGGYTF.

The chain is built from TRBV12-3 or TRBV12-4 and TRBJ2-4; D unclear. There are 13 residues in the CDR3. V was trimmed by 5 bases and J by 5 bases, leaving 10 bases between them. The DNA of the CDR3 is TGTGCCAGCAGTCTAGGTGGCCAAAACATTCAGTACTTC. Translated: CASSLGGQNIQYF.

This rearrangement joins TRBV19 to TRBJ2-6; possibly TRBD1 or TRBD2 for D (5 bases each). The CDR3 spans 15 residues. V gave up 4 bases and J gave up 0 bases, with 7 bases separating them. Looked up from germline, CDR1 is LNHDA and CDR2 is SQIVND (reference sequence). The CDR3 sequence is CASSTRGSGANVLTF. CDR3 nucleotide sequence: TGTGCCAGTAGTACGAGGGGCTCTGGGGCCAACGTCCTGACTTTC.

This clonotype was seen just once. The V gene is TRBV25-1, the J gene TRBJ1-2; the D gene is possibly TRBD1 (5 bases). CDR1 and CDR2 (germline): MGHDK, SYGVNS. The CDR3 spans 16 residues. Trimming pared 2 bases from V and 1 base from J, leaving 14 bases between. DNA of the CDR3: TGTGCCAGCAGTGAACGGCGGGACGACCATAACTATGGCTACACCTTC. Residues: CASSERRDDHNYGYTF.

The chain is built from TRBV29-1 and TRBJ1-2; D might be TRBD1 (6 bases). Per germline, CDR1 SQVTM and CDR2 ANQGSEA. The CDR3 totals 12 residues. The CDR3: CSAQQGPYGYTF. In DNA, the CDR3 is TGCAGTGCACAACAGGGTCCTTATGGCTACACCTTC.

The chain has TRBV6-1 and TRBJ2-2; D call uncertain. Looked up from germline, CDR1 is MNHNS and CDR2 is SASEGT. CDR3 length: 16 amino acids. Deletions cut 7 bases from V and 1 base from J, with 16 bases between. CDR3 in amino acids: CASTFNSAVNTGELFF. The DNA for the CDR3 is TGTGCCAGCACCTTCAACAGCGCCGTGAACACCGGGGAGCTGTTTTTT.

The chain joins TRBV5-6 to TRBJ1-2; 10 positions match TRBD1. Germline CDR1 and CDR2: SGHDT and YYEEEE. J was trimmed by 8 bases and V by 4 bases; bases with no gene match: 8. This CDR3 comprises 14 residues. Here the CDR3 DNA reads TGTGCCAGCAGCCTTCAACAGACAGGGGGCGGCTACACCTTC. Its protein product is CASSLQQTGGGYTF.